This T cell receptor (beta chain) was sequenced in a study of T cells after posttransplantation cyclophosphamide. In regard to this clone: Its target is not known.

Germline lookup yields CDR1 LNHDA and CDR2 SQIVND (reference sequence). CDR3 length: 16 amino acids. V shed 0 bases and J shed 0 bases, with 10 bases lying between them. TCRdb keeps only in-frame clones here, not all; method: immunoSEQ multiplex PCR. The sample includes about 10,000 clones, 80% to 85% of them seen just once. A marrow graft followed busulfan-fludarabine conditioning, with cyclophosphamide on days +3 and +4. General study points: Donor-recipient repertoire similarity was low at 1-2 months, rising over year one.

The sequence was collected from a female patient in her thirties or forties who received an allogeneic stem cell transplant from a related donor, was CMV-positive, and had no GVHD. The T cells may partly be graft donor cells. Sequencing was performed on PBMCs, taken 1,700 to 2,000 days after a stem cell transplant with posttransplant cyclophosphamide. The chain recombines TRBV19 with TRBJ2-3; D is possibly TRBD1 (5 bases). The CDR3 coding sequence is TGTGCCAGTAGTATAGATTGGACACCTAGCACAGATACGCAGTATTTT. This sequence encodes CASSIDWTPSTDTQYF.